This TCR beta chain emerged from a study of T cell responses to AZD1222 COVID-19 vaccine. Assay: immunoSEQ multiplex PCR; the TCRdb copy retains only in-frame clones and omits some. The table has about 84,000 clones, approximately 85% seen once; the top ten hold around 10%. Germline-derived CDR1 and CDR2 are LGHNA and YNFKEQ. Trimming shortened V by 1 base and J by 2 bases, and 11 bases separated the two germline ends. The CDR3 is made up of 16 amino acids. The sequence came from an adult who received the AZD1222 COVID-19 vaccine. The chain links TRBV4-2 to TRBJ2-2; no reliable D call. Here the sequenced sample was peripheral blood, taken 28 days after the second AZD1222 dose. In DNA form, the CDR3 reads TGTGCCAGCAGCCAAGTGGCCCAGCTTAACACCGGGGAGCTGTTTTTT. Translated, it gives CASSQVAQLNTGELFF.